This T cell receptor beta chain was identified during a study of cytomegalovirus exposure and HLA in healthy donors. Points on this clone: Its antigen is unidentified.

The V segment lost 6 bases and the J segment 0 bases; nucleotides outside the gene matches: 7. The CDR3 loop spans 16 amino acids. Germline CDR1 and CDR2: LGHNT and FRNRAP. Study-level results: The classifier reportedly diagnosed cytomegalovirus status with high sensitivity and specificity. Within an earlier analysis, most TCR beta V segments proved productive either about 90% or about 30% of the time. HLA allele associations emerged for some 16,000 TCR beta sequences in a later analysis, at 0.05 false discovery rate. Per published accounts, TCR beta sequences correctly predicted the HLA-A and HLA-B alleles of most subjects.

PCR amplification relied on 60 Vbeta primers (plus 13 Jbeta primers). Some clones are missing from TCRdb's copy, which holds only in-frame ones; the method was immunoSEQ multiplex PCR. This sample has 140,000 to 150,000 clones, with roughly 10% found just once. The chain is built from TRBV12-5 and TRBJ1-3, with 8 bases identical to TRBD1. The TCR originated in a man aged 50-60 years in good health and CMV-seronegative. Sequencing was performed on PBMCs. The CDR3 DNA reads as TGTGCTAGTGGCCCGACAGGGGCCACCTCTGGAAACACCATATATTTT. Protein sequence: CASGPTGATSGNTIYF.